The entry below gives a single T cell receptor (beta chain) sequence along with its context. Its antigen remains unidentified. No base-level quality is on record; no much larger clone is a single base apart. The source of the sample is a study of blood T cell repertoires in COVID-19 (dated by TCRdb to the early 2020s). Context from the whole study: Samples from collaborators originated in the United States, Italy and Spain and spanned both the acute and convalescent phases of COVID-19. The samples were drawn from the first 160 participants of the ongoing ImmuneRACE study and from 1,254 subjects provided by 6 global collaborators. Where HLA class I and class II types were available, the types were taken from metadata supplied by the sample provider, not from assay-based typing. A freely available public database, intended as a resource for researchers studying the immune response to SARS-CoV-2, is where the repertoires were released. Deeply sampled blood TCRbeta repertoires from subjects exposed to, actively infected with, or recovered from COVID-19 were included in the dataset. The material from the prospective study consisted of cDNA or gDNA derived from T cells, B-cell-depleted T cells, or PBMCs. The sample metadata nearly always contained a de-identified subject ID, COVID-19 status, age in years and sex. The research as a whole found: Clinical and demographic metadata were provided uncurated, with the amount varying by source and participant.

V sheds 2 bases and J sheds 1 base, leaving 18 bases between their ends. Reading the germline V gene gives CDR1 SGHVS and CDR2 FNYEAQ. The CDR3 runs 17 amino acids, cysteine and phenylalanine included. Only the CDR3 portion is preserved as DNA: 51 bases, with reading frame beginning at the first base. Whole blood was collected in K2EDTA tubes by collaborating institutions according to the institutions' own protocols. For TCRbeta analysis, collaborator samples were shipped as frozen whole blood, as isolated PBMCs, or as DNA extracted from either sample type. The immunoSEQ Assay, a bias-controlled multiplex PCR, was used to amplify TCRbeta CDR3 regions from genomic DNA. Per the authors' processing: Nucleated cell counts per sample were estimated from amplification of reference gene primers within the assay. To quantify the absolute abundance of each unique TCRbeta CDR3 rearrangement, sequence reads were collapsed and filtered. Productive Simpson clonality was computed per sample as the square root of Simpson's diversity index over productive rearrangements. In TCRdb, the immuneACCESS table is reduced to in-frame sequences with V and J assigned. These tables do not hold every clone; where another copy was compared, an unresolved V gene accounts for under half, and the others remain unexplained. V and J calls plus clone size are reproduced from that table; the DNA served to infer D and trimming. Counted in this sample were 60,000 to 65,000 clones; 90% of them appeared once. Together, the top ten hold roughly 7.6% of the sample.

This chain joins TRBV7-6 to TRBJ2-7; the D gene is possibly TRBD2, with 6 bases matching. The sequenced sample was peripheral blood. The clonotype comes from a human donor with active COVID-19. The donor label of this sample is uncertain. The CDR3 region has the sequence CASSLRATRELSYEQYF. The sequenced DNA is TGTGCCAGCAGCTTAAGGGCTACACGGGAGCTTTCCTACGAGCAGTACTTC.